These 11 T cell receptor beta chains were sequenced from one sample in a study of Ad26.COV2.S vaccination and SARS-CoV-2 variants. As to treatment: 15 to 20 received Ad26.COV2.S at low or high dose, single or two shots; roughly five received placebo; per-sample allocation not given. The samples date from day 63 after the first vaccine or placebo injection. The method was immunoSEQ multiplex PCR; TCRdb's version includes in-frame clones alone and lacks a portion of them. There are about 680,000 clones in the sample; around 92% occur only once, and about 1.5% lies in the top ten. Material: peripheral blood, obtained in a trial of Ad26.COV2.S vaccine versus placebo. These receptors were taken from a person aged 18-65 years who received the Ad26.COV2.S COVID-19 vaccine or a placebo.

This chain connects TRBV2 to TRBJ2-3, with D unresolved. The germline V gene encodes CDR1 SNHLY and CDR2 FYNNEI. The V gene lost 3 bases and the J gene lost 3 bases, with 10 bases spanning the gap. The CDR3 length is 14 residues. The CDR3 loop is CASSEEWGTDTQYF. The CDR3, as DNA: TGTGCCAGCAGTGAGGAGTGGGGAACAGATACGCAGTATTTT.

The rearrangement joins TRBV5-1 to TRBJ2-2; D gene ambiguous. CDR1 and CDR2 (germline): SGHRS, YFSETQ. The CDR3 is 13 amino acids. The V end was cut by 6 bases, the J end by 3 bases, with 9 bases between. The CDR3 sequence: CASTTLYTGELFF. CDR3 DNA: TGCGCCAGCACTACGCTTTACACCGGGGAGCTGTTTTTT.

The rearrangement uses TRBV10-1 and TRBJ1-1, with D perhaps TRBD1 (6 bases). The V gene's germline CDR1 is WNHNN and CDR2 SYGVQD (reference sequence). The CDR3 totals 13 residues. V lost 6 bases and J lost 4, with 12 bases in between. This CDR3 reads CASSIQGSTEAFF. CDR3 DNA: TGCGCCAGCAGCATACAGGGAAGCACTGAAGCTTTCTTT.

The CDR3 loop reads CASSLGGGQTEAFF. The CDR3 region has the DNA TGCGCCAGCAGCTTGGGAGGGGGTCAAACTGAAGCTTTCTTT. V is TRBV5-1 and J is TRBJ1-1, with D perhaps matching TRBD1 (6 bases). Germline CDR1 reads SGHRS; CDR2 reads YFSETQ. The CDR3 covers 14 residues. V lost 0 bases and J lost 5, with 11 bases in between.

In this sample, this clone turned up once. The rearrangement uses TRBV9 and TRBJ2-5; the D gene is possibly TRBD1 (5 bases). The CDR3 runs to 14 residues. V dropped 0 bases and J dropped 5 bases, with 11 bases sitting between them. Germline V gives CDR1 SGDLS, CDR2 YYNGEE. CDR3 sequence (DNA): TGTGCCAGCAGCGTAGATGTGGACAAGGAGACCCAGTACTTC. It translates to CASSVDVDKETQYF.

The chain uses TRBV4-3 and TRBJ2-3, with D possibly being TRBD1 (6 bases). This CDR3 contains 18 residues. V was shortened by 0 bases and J by 5 bases, with 21 bases between the two germline ends. Germline CDR1 LGHNA, CDR2 YSLEER. The CDR3 DNA reads TGCGCCAGCAGCCAAGATCTTTCGCGGACAGTAACTCAAGATACGCAGTATTTT. Translated: CASSQDLSRTVTQDTQYF.

The chain recombines TRBV6-2 or TRBV6-3 with TRBJ1-4; D perhaps matches TRBD1 (6 bases). The CDR3 consists of 15 residues. Germline V gene data show CDR1 as MNHEY and CDR2 as SVGEGT. V was trimmed by 4 bases and J by 7 bases, leaving 16 bases between them. The DNA of the CDR3 is TGTGCCAGCAGTTCCCCCGGGACACTCAGTGAAAAACTGTTTTTT. This translates into CASSSPGTLSEKLFF.

V gene TRBV2 combines with J gene TRBJ1-1; 8 bases fit TRBD1. The CDR3 length is 13 residues. V lost 7 bases, J lost 4 bases, and 5 bases stayed unmatched. CDR1 is SNHLY and CDR2 is FYNNEI in the germline V gene. In DNA form, the CDR3 reads TGTGCCAGCATTATACAGGGGGGCACTGAAGCTTTCTTT. Translated: CASIIQGGTEAFF.

The rearrangement uses TRBV21-1 and TRBJ2-6; the D segment call TRBD1 is taken from the table without a DNA check. TRBV21-1 is marked as a pseudogene. The length of the CDR3 is 20 residues. The CDR3 is CASSSIRDRKRSSGANVLTF. In DNA, the CDR3 is TGTGCCAGCAGCAGTATTCGGGACAGAAAGAGAAGCTCTGGGGCCAACGTCCTGACTTTC.

This chain joins TRBV19 and TRBJ2-7; TRBD1 aligns across 7 bases. The germline CDR1 and CDR2 sequences are LNHDA and SQIVND (reference sequence). With V trimmed by 5 bases and J by 4 bases, 8 bases remained unmatched. The CDR3 extends over 14 amino acids. This CDR3 is CASSPRQGRYEQYF. As DNA, the CDR3 is TGTGCCAGTAGTCCGCGACAGGGAAGGTACGAGCAGTACTTC.

The chain employs TRBV19 and TRBJ2-1; 8 bases line up with TRBD2. CDR1 is LNHDA, CDR2 SQIVND, per germline (reference sequence). Losses at the gene ends were 4 bases for V and 4 bases for J; bases not matched to a gene: 6. The CDR3 has 15 amino acids. The CDR3 loop reads CASSTRAGGYNEQFF. In DNA form, the CDR3 reads TGTGCCAGTAGTACCCGGGCGGGGGGTTACAATGAGCAGTTCTTC.